The 32 T cell receptor beta chains listed next were all sequenced from one sample in a study of vaccination effects on CD4 cells after COVID-19. Pools of viral peptides were used by the ViraFEST assay to expand antigen-specific CD4+ T cells ahead of sequencing. Isolation of CD4+ T cells took place after approximately 10 days of culture. No antigen has been identified for these receptors. Sequencing was performed with immunoSEQ multiplex PCR; in TCRdb, only in-frame clones are kept and a portion is missing. The sample consists of tens of thousands of clones, 80% of them appearing once. Sequencing was performed on CD4+ T cells from PBMCs cultured with HCoV-229E spike peptides, taken before COVID-19 vaccination. Receptor source: a human donor who received a COVID-19 vaccine.

This clone was observed a handful of times. The chain joins TRBV10-3 to TRBJ1-3; 9 positions agree with TRBD1. The CDR3 loop spans 16 amino acids. From germline, CDR1 is ENHRY and CDR2 SYGVKD. V lost 3 bases, J lost 2 bases, and 5 bases stayed unmatched. CDR3 nucleotides: TGTGCCATCAGTGATCCCTGGACAGGGGCTGGAAACACCATATATTTT. Protein: CAISDPWTGAGNTIYF.

The chain combines TRBV9 with TRBJ2-1; TRBD2 matches 8 bases. Trimming took 1 base from V and 6 from J; bases not matched to a gene: 3. The CDR3 loop spans 14 amino acids. Germline CDR1 SGDLS, CDR2 YYNGEE. The CDR3 region is CASSVSRGGNEQFF. The CDR3 nucleotides read TGTGCCAGCAGCGTAAGTCGGGGGGGCAATGAGCAGTTCTTC.

The chain uses TRBV5-1 and TRBJ2-3; D gene uncertain. The CDR3 spans 15 residues. Germline loops: CDR1 SGHRS, CDR2 YFSETQ. Trimming left V 0 bases short and J 6 bases short, with 14 bases between. The CDR3 nucleotides are TGCGCCAGCAGCTTGGTCACTCGAGAAGTGGATACGCAGTATTTT. Translation: CASSLVTREVDTQYF.

J is TRBJ2-1 and V is TRBV28; D might be TRBD2 (6 bases). The germline V and J ends were trimmed by 4 bases and 4 bases, with 11 bases remaining between them. Per germline, CDR1 MDHEN and CDR2 SYDVKM. The CDR3 spans 14 residues. CDR3 sequence: CASSSSAEYNEQFF. The CDR3 region has the DNA TGTGCCAGCAGTTCTAGCGCAGAGTACAATGAGCAGTTCTTC.

The chain joins TRBV20-1 to TRBJ1-6; a weak D match, TRBD1 (6 bases). The CDR3 covers 14 residues. Looked up from germline, CDR1 is DFQATT and CDR2 is SNEGSKA (reference sequence). V shed 3 bases and J shed 8 bases, with 14 bases lying between them. The CDR3 bases are TGCAGTGCTAGTTCCAGCCACAGGGATTCACCCCTCCACTTT. It is translated as CSASSSHRDSPLHF.

The J gene is TRBJ1-3, the V gene TRBV5-1, with D perhaps TRBD1 (5 bases). V was trimmed by 4 bases and J by 0 bases, leaving 8 bases between them. This CDR3 spans 14 amino acids. Per the germline V gene, CDR1 is SGHRS and CDR2 is YFSETQ. CDR3 in amino acids: CASSLTDSGNTIYF. CDR3 nucleotide sequence: TGCGCCAGCAGCCTGACAGACTCTGGAAACACCATATATTTT.

The V gene is TRBV12-3 or TRBV12-4, the J gene TRBJ1-1; no clear D gene. V lost 6 bases and J lost 1, with 9 bases in between. The CDR3 is 13 residues long. The CDR3 bases are TGTGCCAGCAGCTCTACTGGGAACACTGAAGCTTTCTTT. Encoded protein: CASSSTGNTEAFF.

This sequence joins TRBV19 and TRBJ1-2, with TRBD1 as a possible D gene (5 bases). The CDR3 is made up of 15 amino acids. CDR1 and CDR2 from the germline V gene are LNHDA and SQIVND (reference sequence). V gave up 5 bases and J gave up 4 bases, with 17 bases separating them. CDR3 sequence reads: CASSPGRAAAYGYTF. The CDR3 DNA reads TGTGCCAGTAGTCCGGGGCGGGCGGCGGCCTATGGCTACACCTTC.

The chain recombines TRBV24-1 with TRBJ1-2, with 7 nucleotides matching TRBD1. Germline CDR1 reads KGHDR; CDR2 reads SFDVKD. V was clipped by 3 bases and J by 8 bases; unmatched bases: 11. This CDR3 has 15 residues. The CDR3 nucleotides are TGTGCCACCAGTGATCCAGGGGGATCGGCGGGAGGCTACACCTTC. It translates to CATSDPGGSAGGYTF.

The genes are TRBV6-5 and TRBJ2-2, with a weak D call TRBD2 (5 bases). Germline V gene sequence: CDR1 MNHEY, CDR2 SVGAGI. V was cut by 9 bases and J by 3 bases, with 17 bases left in between. This CDR3 is built from 15 residues. CDR3 bases: TGTGCCAGTATAAGGACTTCGAGCGACACCGGGGAGCTGTTTTTT. Translation: CASIRTSSDTGELFF.

The chain is built from TRBV6-5 and TRBJ1-1, with D possibly TRBD1 on 5 matching bases. CDR1 and CDR2 from the germline V gene are MNHEY and SVGAGI. V was cut by 4 bases and J by 5 bases, with 14 bases left in between. The CDR3 consists of 14 residues. The CDR3, as DNA: TGTGCCAGCAGTTCCTTCATGGGGGGAACTGAAGCTTTCTTT. This sequence encodes CASSSFMGGTEAFF.

This clone has more than one count but fewer than ten. V gene TRBV7-2 combines with J gene TRBJ2-2, with D perhaps matching TRBD2 (5 bases). Germline assignment: CDR1 SGHTA and CDR2 FQGNSA. Trimming removed 2 bases from V and 8 bases from J, with 12 bases in between. The CDR3 sequence is 14 residues long. In DNA form, the CDR3 reads TGTGCCAGCAGCTTAACCCTAGCCCAAGGGGAGCTGTTTTTT. Translating gives CASSLTLAQGELFF.

V gene TRBV18 combines with J gene TRBJ2-1, with D possibly called TRBD1 or TRBD2 (5 bases each). V was pared by 4 bases and J by 5 bases, with 9 bases between. This CDR3 has 13 residues. CDR1 and CDR2 from the germline V gene are KGHSH and LQKENI. CDR3 DNA: TGTGCCAGCTCACTCGGGGCCGACAATGAGCAGTTCTTC. Translated: CASSLGADNEQFF.

The chain is built from TRBV7-8 and TRBJ1-1, with 7 nucleotides matching TRBD1. Germline assignment: CDR1 SGHVS and CDR2 FQNEAQ. The J segment lost 0 bases and the V segment lost 6 bases, leaving 4 bases of the junction unmatched. This CDR3 is 14 amino acids long. The chain's CDR3 is CASREGQMNTEAFF. CDR3 bases: TGTGCCAGCAGGGAGGGACAGATGAACACTGAAGCTTTCTTT.

The CDR3 DNA reads as TGTGCCAGCAGTCGCGGGACACCCAAAGAGACCCAGTACTTC. This gives the protein CASSRGTPKETQYF. The V and J genes are TRBV6-5 and TRBJ2-5; either TRBD1 or TRBD2 may fit D (6 bases each). CDR1 and CDR2 (germline): MNHEY, SVGAGI. The CDR3 covers 14 residues. Deletions cut 5 bases from V and 3 bases from J, with 13 bases between.

This clone showed up just once. This sequence joins TRBV5-1 and TRBJ1-2; D may be TRBD1 (5 bases). The V end was cut by 2 bases, the J end by 4 bases, with 12 bases between. CDR3 length equals 14 residues. CDR1 is SGHRS, CDR2 YFSETQ, per germline. CDR3 in DNA: TGCGCCAGCAGCTTTGCCCAGGGAGGCTATGGCTACACCTTC. Translating it yields CASSFAQGGYGYTF.

The chain is built from TRBV19 and TRBJ2-6, with unresolved D. The germline V and J ends were trimmed by 7 bases and 0 bases, with 10 bases remaining between them. CDR3 size: 15 residues. The V gene's germline CDR1 is LNHDA and CDR2 SQIVND (reference sequence). The CDR3 DNA is TGTGCCAGTACCTCCACCAACTCTGGGGCCAACGTCCTGACTTTC. Its translation is CASTSTNSGANVLTF. The full variable domain, in which reference TRBV19 and TRBJ2-6 provide the parts outside the CDR3, is DGGITQSPKYLFRKEGQNVTLSCEQNLNHDAMYWYRQDPGQGLRLIYYSQIVNDFQKGDIAEGYSVSREKKESFPLTVTSAQKNPTAFYLCASTSTNSGANVLTFGAGSRLTVL.

This chain links TRBV19 with TRBJ1-5; D is uncertain. Trimming took 3 bases from V and 4 from J, leaving 7 bases between them. Germline V gene lookup returns CDR1 LNHDA and CDR2 SQIVND (reference sequence). CDR3 length equals 13 residues. The CDR3 loop reads CASSMGFNQPQHF. The CDR3 bases are TGTGCCAGTAGTATGGGCTTTAATCAGCCCCAGCATTTT.

The chain carries TRBV5-4 and TRBJ1-4, with 8 bases matching TRBD1. V trimming: 3 bases; J trimming: 6 bases; junction bases outside the gene matches: 13. Looked up from germline, CDR1 is SGHNT and CDR2 is YYREEE (reference sequence). The CDR3 runs 17 residues. CDR3 nucleotides: TGTGCCAGCAGCTCACCCACTACAGGGGGGTTTGATGAAAAACTGTTTTTT. Translation: CASSSPTTGGFDEKLFF.

The V gene is TRBV4-3, the J gene TRBJ2-3, with D perhaps matching TRBD1 or TRBD2 (5 bases each). Trimming pared 1 base from V and 6 bases from J, leaving 8 bases between. This CDR3 is built from 13 residues. CDR1 and CDR2 (germline): LGHNA, YSLEER. The CDR3 DNA sequence: TGCGCCAGCAGCCAAGTTGGGACGGATACGCAGTATTTT. It is translated as CASSQVGTDTQYF.

The genes are TRBV5-1 and TRBJ2-2; perhaps TRBD1 as D (6 bases). Germline V gene lookup returns CDR1 SGHRS and CDR2 YFSETQ. This CDR3 is built from 15 residues. Trimming cost V 1 base and J 0 bases, with 7 bases left between them. This chain's CDR3 is CASSLTGPNTGELFF. The CDR3, as DNA: TGCGCCAGCAGCTTGACAGGGCCGAACACCGGGGAGCTGTTTTTT.

This rearrangement joins TRBV7-2 to TRBJ2-1; the D gene could be TRBD1 or TRBD2 (6 bases each). The CDR3 has 16 amino acids. Trimming left V 6 bases short and J 0 bases short, with 15 bases between. CDR1 is SGHTA, CDR2 FQGNSA, per germline. The CDR3 sequence: CASRSTGAPSYNEQFF. DNA for the CDR3: TGTGCCAGCAGGAGTACGGGGGCCCCCTCCTACAATGAGCAGTTCTTC. The complete variable domain, with remaining parts taken from reference TRBV7-2 and TRBJ2-1, reads GAGVSQSPSNKVTEKGKDVELRCDPISGHTALYWYRQSLGQGLEFLIYFQGNSAPDKSGLPSDRFSAERTGGSVSTLTIQRTQQEDSAVYLCASRSTGAPSYNEQFFGPGTRLTVL.

V gene TRBV27 combines with J gene TRBJ2-3; perhaps TRBD1 as D (5 bases). The V end was cut by 5 bases, the J end by 4 bases, with 19 bases between. CDR1 and CDR2 from the germline V gene are MNHEY and SMNVEV (reference sequence). The CDR3 consists of 16 residues. The CDR3: CASSTLDTSGADTQYF. The DNA of the CDR3 is TGTGCCAGCAGTACCCTGGACACCTCTGGAGCAGATACGCAGTATTTT.

The chain links TRBV10-1 to TRBJ2-5; 10 bases are shared with TRBD2. Germline values: CDR1 WNHNN, CDR2 SYGVQD (reference sequence). Losses at the gene ends were 4 bases for V and 5 bases for J; bases not matched to a gene: 7. The CDR3 is 15 residues long. The DNA for the CDR3 is TGCGCCAGCAGTGCGTTAGCGGGGGGTCCGGAGACCCAGTACTTC. This codes for CASSALAGGPETQYF.

The J gene is TRBJ2-5, the V gene TRBV5-1, with D hard to call. The CDR3 spans 14 residues. V was trimmed by 7 bases and J by 13 bases, leaving 26 bases between them. From germline, CDR1 is SGHRS and CDR2 YFSETQ. In DNA form, the CDR3 reads TGCGCCAGCGATAGAACCCATCGGTACGACTCCCTGTACTTC. Its protein product is CASDRTHRYDSLYF.

In its sample, this clone was seen once. The chain combines TRBV18 with TRBJ1-6; D is undetermined. The length of the CDR3 is 13 residues. CDR1 is KGHSH, CDR2 LQKENI, per germline. V was shortened by 2 bases and J by 8 bases, with 7 bases between the two germline ends. The chain's CDR3 is CASSPVEDSPLHF. The DNA for the CDR3 is TGTGCCAGCTCACCAGTAGAGGATTCACCCCTCCACTTT.

The chain links TRBV9 to TRBJ1-2; a possible D gene is TRBD1 (5 bases). This CDR3 contains 14 residues. V was cut by 0 bases and J by 4 bases, with 10 bases left in between. Germline CDR1 is SGDLS and CDR2 is YYNGEE. The CDR3 DNA sequence: TGTGCCAGCAGCGTAGCCAGGGACGGCTATGGCTACACCTTC. This translates into CASSVARDGYGYTF.

The gene calls are TRBV10-1 and TRBJ2-3; 7 bases are shared with TRBD2. V gave up 4 bases and J gave up 2 bases; unmatched junction bases: 12. Germline lookup yields CDR1 WNHNN and CDR2 SYGVQD (reference sequence). The CDR3 loop spans 17 amino acids. Here the CDR3 reads CASSGPSGGGITDTQYF. The CDR3 coding sequence is TGCGCCAGCAGTGGACCCTCTGGCGGGGGTATCACAGATACGCAGTATTTT.

The V and J genes are TRBV18 and TRBJ2-1, with D perhaps TRBD2 (5 bases). Trimming took 1 base from V and 5 from J, leaving 15 bases between them. This CDR3 spans 16 amino acids. CDR1 is KGHSH and CDR2 is LQKENI in the germline V gene. CDR3 amino acids: CASSPLPSSDHNEQFF. In DNA form, the CDR3 reads TGTGCCAGCTCACCACTTCCTAGCTCCGACCACAATGAGCAGTTCTTC.

This CDR3 is CASSQERGSVYGYTF. In DNA form, the CDR3 reads TGCGCCAGCAGCCAAGAACGAGGGTCAGTATATGGCTACACCTTC. The chain has TRBV4-1 and TRBJ1-2; D is ambiguous. The CDR3 spans 15 residues. Trimming cost V 0 bases and J 5 bases, with 13 bases left between them. Germline loops: CDR1 MGHRA, CDR2 YSYEKL.

The count of this clone is one. This chain joins TRBV5-4 and TRBJ2-5; D is unresolved. V gave up 1 base and J gave up 1 base, with 11 bases separating them. Germline assignment: CDR1 SGHNT and CDR2 YYREEE (reference sequence). This CDR3 has 15 amino acids. This chain's CDR3 is CASSLNNGFQETQYF. DNA for the CDR3: TGTGCCAGCAGCTTGAACAACGGTTTCCAAGAGACCCAGTACTTC.

The rearrangement uses TRBV7-8 and TRBJ1-2; 7 bases fit TRBD1. Germline trimming cut 1 base from V and 0 bases from J; bases unmatched to any gene: 5. CDR1 and CDR2 (germline): SGHVS, FQNEAQ. The CDR3 is made up of 16 amino acids. CDR3 sequence (DNA): TGTGCCAGCAGCTTAGTACAGGGGAGCGCTAACTATGGCTACACCTTC. It encodes CASSLVQGSANYGYTF.